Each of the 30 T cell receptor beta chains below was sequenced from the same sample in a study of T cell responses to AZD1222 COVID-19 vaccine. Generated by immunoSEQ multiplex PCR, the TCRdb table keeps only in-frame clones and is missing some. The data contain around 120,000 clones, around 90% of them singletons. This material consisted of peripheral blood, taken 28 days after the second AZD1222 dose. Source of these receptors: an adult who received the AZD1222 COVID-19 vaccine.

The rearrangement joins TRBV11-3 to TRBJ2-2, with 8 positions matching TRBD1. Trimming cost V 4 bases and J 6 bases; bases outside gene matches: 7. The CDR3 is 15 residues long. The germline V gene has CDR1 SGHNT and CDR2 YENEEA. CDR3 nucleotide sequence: TGTGCCAGCAGCTCTGGACAGGGTAGGGCCGGGGAGCTGTTTTTT. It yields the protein CASSSGQGRAGELFF.

This CDR3 is CASSPHENGGYTF. The CDR3, as DNA: TGTGCCAGCAGTCCACACGAGAATGGAGGCTACACCTTC. The rearrangement uses TRBV6-5 and TRBJ1-2, with no clear D. This CDR3 has 13 amino acids. Trimming removed 5 bases from V and 8 bases from J, with 15 bases in between. Germline V gene sequence: CDR1 MNHEY, CDR2 SVGAGI.

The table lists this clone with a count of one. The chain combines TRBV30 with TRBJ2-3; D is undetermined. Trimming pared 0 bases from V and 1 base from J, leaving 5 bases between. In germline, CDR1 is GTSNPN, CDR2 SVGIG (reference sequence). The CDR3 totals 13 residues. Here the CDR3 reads CAWSVQGTDTQYF. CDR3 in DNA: TGTGCCTGGAGTGTACAAGGCACAGATACGCAGTATTTT.

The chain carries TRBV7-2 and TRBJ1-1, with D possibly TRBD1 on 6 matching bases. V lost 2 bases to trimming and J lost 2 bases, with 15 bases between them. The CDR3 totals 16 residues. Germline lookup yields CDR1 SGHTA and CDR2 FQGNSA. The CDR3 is CASSLFPAGENTEAFF. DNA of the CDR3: TGTGCCAGCAGCTTATTCCCGGCAGGGGAAAACACTGAAGCTTTCTTT.

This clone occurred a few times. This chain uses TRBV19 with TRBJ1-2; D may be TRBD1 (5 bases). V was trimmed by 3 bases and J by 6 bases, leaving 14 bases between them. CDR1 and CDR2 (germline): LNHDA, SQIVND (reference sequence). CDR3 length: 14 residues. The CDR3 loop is CASSILIGANGYTF. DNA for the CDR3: TGTGCCAGTAGTATCCTTATAGGGGCAAATGGCTACACCTTC. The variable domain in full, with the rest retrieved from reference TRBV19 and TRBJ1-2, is DGGITQSPKYLFRKEGQNVTLSCEQNLNHDAMYWYRQDPGQGLRLIYYSQIVNDFQKGDIAEGYSVSREKKESFPLTVTSAQKNPTAFYLCASSILIGANGYTFGSGTRLTVV.

In DNA form, the CDR3 reads TGTGCCAGTAGTATTGGGACCCAAGAGACCCAGTACTTC. Translation: CASSIGTQETQYF. This sequence joins TRBV19 and TRBJ2-5; the D call may be TRBD1 or TRBD2 (5 bases each). Trimming shortened V by 3 bases and J by 1 base, and 6 bases separated the two germline ends. The CDR3 covers 13 residues. Germline CDR1 reads LNHDA; CDR2 reads SQIVND (reference sequence). Combining the CDR3 with reference TRBV19 and TRBJ2-5 gives the whole variable domain DGGITQSPKYLFRKEGQNVTLSCEQNLNHDAMYWYRQDPGQGLRLIYYSQIVNDFQKGDIAEGYSVSREKKESFPLTVTSAQKNPTAFYLCASSIGTQETQYFGPGTRLLVL.

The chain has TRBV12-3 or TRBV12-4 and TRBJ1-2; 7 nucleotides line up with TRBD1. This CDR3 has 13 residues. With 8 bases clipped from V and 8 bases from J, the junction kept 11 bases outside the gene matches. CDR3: CASSLWDSGGYTF. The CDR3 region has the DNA TGTGCCAGCTCTCTATGGGACAGCGGCGGCTACACCTTC.

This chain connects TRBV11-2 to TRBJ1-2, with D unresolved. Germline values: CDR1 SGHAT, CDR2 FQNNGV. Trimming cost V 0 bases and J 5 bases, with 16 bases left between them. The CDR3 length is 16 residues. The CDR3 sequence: CASSLEVGMRLYGYTF. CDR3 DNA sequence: TGTGCCAGCAGCTTAGAGGTGGGGATGCGACTTTATGGCTACACCTTC.

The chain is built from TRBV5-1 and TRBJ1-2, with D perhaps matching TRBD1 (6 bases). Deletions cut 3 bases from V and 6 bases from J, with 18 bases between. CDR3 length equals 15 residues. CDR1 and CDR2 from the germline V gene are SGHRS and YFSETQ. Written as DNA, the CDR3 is TGCGCCAGCAGCTCCCAACCCGAGGCAGGGGATGGCTACACCTTC. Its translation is CASSSQPEAGDGYTF.

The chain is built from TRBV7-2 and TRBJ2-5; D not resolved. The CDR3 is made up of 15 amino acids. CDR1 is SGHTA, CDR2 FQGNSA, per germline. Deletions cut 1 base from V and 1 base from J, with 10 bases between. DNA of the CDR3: TGTGCCAGCAGCTTAGATTTTGGGCGCCAAGAGACCCAGTACTTC. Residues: CASSLDFGRQETQYF.

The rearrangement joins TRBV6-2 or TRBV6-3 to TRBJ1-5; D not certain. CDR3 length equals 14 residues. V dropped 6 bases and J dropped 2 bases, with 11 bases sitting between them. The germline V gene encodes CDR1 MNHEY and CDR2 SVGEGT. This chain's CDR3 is CASSFVAGNQPQHF. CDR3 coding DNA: TGTGCCAGCAGCTTCGTGGCTGGCAATCAGCCCCAGCATTTT.

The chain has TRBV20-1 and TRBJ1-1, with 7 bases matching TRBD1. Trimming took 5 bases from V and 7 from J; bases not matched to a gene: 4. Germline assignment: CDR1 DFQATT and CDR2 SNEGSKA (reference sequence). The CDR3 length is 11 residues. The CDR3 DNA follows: TGCAGTGCTCCAGGGACAGATGAAGCTTTCTTT. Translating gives CSAPGTDEAFF.

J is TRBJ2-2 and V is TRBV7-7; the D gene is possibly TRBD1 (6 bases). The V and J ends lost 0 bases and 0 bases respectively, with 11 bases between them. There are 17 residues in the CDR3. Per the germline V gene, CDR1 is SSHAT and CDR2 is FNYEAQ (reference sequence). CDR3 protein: CASSLAGTSTNTGELFF. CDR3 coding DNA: TGTGCCAGCAGCTTAGCTGGGACATCGACGAACACCGGGGAGCTGTTTTTT.

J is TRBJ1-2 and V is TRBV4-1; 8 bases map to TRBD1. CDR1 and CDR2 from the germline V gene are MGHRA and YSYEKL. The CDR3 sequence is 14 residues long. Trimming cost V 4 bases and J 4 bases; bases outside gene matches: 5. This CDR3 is CASSPRQGLYGYTF. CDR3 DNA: TGCGCCAGCAGCCCCCGACAGGGGCTCTATGGCTACACCTTC.

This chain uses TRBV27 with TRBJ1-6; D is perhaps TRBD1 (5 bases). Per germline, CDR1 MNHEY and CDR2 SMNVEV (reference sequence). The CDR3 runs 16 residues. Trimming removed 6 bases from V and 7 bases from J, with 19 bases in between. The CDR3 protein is CASRGGPAGRNSPLHF. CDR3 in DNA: TGTGCCAGCAGGGGAGGCCCTGCAGGGAGGAATTCACCCCTCCACTTT.

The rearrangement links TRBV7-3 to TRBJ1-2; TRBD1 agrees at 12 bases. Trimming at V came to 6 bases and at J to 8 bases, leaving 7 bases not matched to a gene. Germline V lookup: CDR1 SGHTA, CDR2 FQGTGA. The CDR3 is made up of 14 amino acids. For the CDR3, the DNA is TGTGCCAGCAGTACGGGACAGGGGGCTGCCGGCTACACCTTC. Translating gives CASSTGQGAAGYTF.

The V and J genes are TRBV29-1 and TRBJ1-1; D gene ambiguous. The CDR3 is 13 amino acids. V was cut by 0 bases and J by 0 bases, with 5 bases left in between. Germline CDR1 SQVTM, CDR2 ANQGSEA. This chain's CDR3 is CSVEEPVNTEAFF. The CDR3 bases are TGCAGCGTTGAAGAACCAGTGAACACTGAAGCTTTCTTT.

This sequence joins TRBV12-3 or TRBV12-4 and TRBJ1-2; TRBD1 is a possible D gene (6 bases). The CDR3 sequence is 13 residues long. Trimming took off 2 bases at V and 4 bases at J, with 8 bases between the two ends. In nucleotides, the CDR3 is TGTGCCAGCAGTTTATCGGGGGCCTATGGCTACACCTTC. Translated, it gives CASSLSGAYGYTF.

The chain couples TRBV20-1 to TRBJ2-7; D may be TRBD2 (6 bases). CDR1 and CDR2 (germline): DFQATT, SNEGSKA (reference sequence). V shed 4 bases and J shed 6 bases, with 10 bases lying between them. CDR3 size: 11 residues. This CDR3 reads CSAMGLREQYF. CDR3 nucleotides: TGCAGTGCTATGGGACTCCGCGAGCAGTACTTC.

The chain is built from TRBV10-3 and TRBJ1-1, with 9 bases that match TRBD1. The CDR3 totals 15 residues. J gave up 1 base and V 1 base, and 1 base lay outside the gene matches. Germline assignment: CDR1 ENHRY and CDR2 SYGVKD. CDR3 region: CAISEWGQGNTEAFF. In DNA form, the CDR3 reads TGTGCCATCAGTGAGTGGGGACAGGGGAACACTGAAGCTTTCTTT.

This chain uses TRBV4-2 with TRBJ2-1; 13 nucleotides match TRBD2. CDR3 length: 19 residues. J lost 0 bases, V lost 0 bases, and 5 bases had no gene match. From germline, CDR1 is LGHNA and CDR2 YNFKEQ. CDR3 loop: CASSQDPGLAGRSYNEQFF. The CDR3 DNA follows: TGTGCCAGCAGCCAAGATCCGGGACTAGCGGGGCGCTCCTACAATGAGCAGTTCTTC.

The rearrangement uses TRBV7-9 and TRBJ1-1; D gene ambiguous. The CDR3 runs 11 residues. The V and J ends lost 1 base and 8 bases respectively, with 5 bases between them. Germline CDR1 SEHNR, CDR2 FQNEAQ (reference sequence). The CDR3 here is CASSLESEAFF. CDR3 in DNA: TGTGCCAGCAGCTTAGAGAGCGAAGCTTTCTTT. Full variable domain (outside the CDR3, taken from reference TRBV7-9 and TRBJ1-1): DTGVSQNPRHKITKRGQNVTFRCDPISEHNRLYWYRQTLGQGPEFLTYFQNEAQLEKSRLLSDRFSAERPKGSFSTLEIQRTEQGDSAMYLCASSLESEAFFGQGTRLTVV.

The CDR3 here is CASSDGRGVYGYTF. The DNA for the CDR3 is TGTGCCAGCAGTGACGGTCGGGGGGTCTATGGCTACACCTTC. The chain is built from TRBV6-1 and TRBJ1-2; maybe TRBD1 (5 bases). The ends were cut back, 3 bases at V and 4 bases at J, with 12 bases in the middle. CDR1 and CDR2 from the germline V gene are MNHNS and SASEGT. This CDR3 contains 14 residues.

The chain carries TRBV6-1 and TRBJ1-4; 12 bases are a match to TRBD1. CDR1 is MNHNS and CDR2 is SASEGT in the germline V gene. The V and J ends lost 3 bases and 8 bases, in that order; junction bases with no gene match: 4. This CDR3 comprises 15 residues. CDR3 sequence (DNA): TGTGCCAGCAGTGAGGGACAGGGGGCAGGGGAAAAACTGTTTTTT. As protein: CASSEGQGAGEKLFF.

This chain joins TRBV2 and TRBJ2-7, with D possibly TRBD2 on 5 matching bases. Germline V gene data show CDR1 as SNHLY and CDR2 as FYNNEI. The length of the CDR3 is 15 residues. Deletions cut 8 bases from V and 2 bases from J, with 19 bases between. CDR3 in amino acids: CASWGRGMVTYEQYF. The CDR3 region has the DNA TGTGCCAGCTGGGGTCGAGGGATGGTTACCTACGAGCAGTACTTC. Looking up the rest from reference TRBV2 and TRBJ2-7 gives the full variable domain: EPEVTQTPSHQVTQMGQEVILRCVPISNHLYFYWYRQILGQKVEFLVSFYNNEISEKSEIFDDQFSVERPDGSNFTLKIRSTKLEDSAMYFCASWGRGMVTYEQYFGPGTRLTVT.

Here the CDR3 reads CASSASGTRGNSPLHF. The CDR3 DNA reads as TGTGCCAGCAGCGCATCCGGGACACGGGGGAATTCACCCCTCCACTTT. V usage is TRBV7-2 and J usage is TRBJ1-6, with D possibly TRBD1 on 6 matching bases. Trimming cost V 5 bases and J 7 bases, with 18 bases left between them. This CDR3 has 16 residues. The germline V gene encodes CDR1 SGHTA and CDR2 FQGNSA.

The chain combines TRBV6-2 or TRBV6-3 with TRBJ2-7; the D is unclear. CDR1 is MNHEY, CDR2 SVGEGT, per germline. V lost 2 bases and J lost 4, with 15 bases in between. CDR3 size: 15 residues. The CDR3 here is CASSYGSTSTYEQYF. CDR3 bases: TGTGCCAGCAGTTACGGGTCCACTTCGACTTACGAGCAGTACTTC.

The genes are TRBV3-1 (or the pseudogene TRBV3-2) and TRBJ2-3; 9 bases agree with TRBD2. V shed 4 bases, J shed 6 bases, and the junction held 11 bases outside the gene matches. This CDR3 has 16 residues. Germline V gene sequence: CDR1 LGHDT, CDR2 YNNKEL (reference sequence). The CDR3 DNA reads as TGTGCCAGCAGCCGGGAACCGCGGGGGGGCCTGGATACGCAGTATTTT. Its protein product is CASSREPRGGLDTQYF.

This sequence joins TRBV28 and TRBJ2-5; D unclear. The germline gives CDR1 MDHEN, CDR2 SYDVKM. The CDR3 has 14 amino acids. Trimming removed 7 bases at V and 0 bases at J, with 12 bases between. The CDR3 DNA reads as TGTGCCAGCACGACCCCACGGTACCAAGAGACCCAGTACTTC. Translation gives CASTTPRYQETQYF.

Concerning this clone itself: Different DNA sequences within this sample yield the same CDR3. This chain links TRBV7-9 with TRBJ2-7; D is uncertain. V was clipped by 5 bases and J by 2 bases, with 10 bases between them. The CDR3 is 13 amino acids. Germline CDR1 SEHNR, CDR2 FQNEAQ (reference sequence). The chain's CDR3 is CASSPKGPYEQYF. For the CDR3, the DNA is TGTGCCAGCAGCCCCAAGGGCCCCTACGAGCAGTACTTC.